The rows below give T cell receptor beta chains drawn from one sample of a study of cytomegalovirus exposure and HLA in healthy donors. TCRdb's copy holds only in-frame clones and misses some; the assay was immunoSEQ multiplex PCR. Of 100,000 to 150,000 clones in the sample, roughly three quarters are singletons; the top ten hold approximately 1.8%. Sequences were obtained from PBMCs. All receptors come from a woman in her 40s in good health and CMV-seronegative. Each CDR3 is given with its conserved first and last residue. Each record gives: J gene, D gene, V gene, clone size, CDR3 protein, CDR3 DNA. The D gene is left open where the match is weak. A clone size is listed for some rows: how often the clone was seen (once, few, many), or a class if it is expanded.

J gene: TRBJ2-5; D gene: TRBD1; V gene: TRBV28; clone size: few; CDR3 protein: CASSLRQGTGIETQYF; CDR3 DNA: TGTGCCAGCAGTTTACGTCAGGGGACAGGGATAGAGACCCAGTACTTC
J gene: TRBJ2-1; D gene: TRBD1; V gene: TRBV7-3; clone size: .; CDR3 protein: CASSLTGTANNEQFF; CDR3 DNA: TGTGCCAGCAGCTTAACTGGGACAGCAAACAATGAGCAGTTCTTC
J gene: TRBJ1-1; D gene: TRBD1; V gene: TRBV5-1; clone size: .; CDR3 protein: CASSPRTGPGYTEAFF; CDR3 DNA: TGCGCCAGCAGCCCAAGGACAGGCCCCGGGTACACTGAAGCTTTCTTT
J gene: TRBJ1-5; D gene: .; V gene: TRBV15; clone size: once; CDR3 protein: CATSRDQGPVNQPQHF; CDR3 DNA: TGTGCCACCAGCAGAGACCAGGGGCCCGTCAATCAGCCCCAGCATTTT
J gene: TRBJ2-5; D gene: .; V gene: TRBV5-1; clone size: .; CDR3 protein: CASSLGSTGSQETQYF; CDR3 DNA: TGCGCCAGCAGCTTGGGTTCCACAGGGTCCCAAGAGACCCAGTACTTC
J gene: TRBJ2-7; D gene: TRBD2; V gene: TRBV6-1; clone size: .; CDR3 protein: CASSDLTSGSEQYF; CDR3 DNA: TGTGCCAGCAGTGACCTTACTAGCGGGAGCGAGCAGTACTTC
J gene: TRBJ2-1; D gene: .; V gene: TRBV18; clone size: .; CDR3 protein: CASSPPVLGTSEQFF; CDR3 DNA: TGTGCCAGCTCACCACCGGTGCTTGGCACCAGTGAGCAGTTCTTC
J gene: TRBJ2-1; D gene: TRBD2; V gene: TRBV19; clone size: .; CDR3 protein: CASSAGTSASEQFF; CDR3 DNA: TGTGCCAGTAGCGCCGGGACTAGTGCGAGTGAGCAGTTCTTC
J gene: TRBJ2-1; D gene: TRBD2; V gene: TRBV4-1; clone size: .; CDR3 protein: CASSQEWLAGDNEQFF; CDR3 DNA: TGCGCCAGCAGCCAAGAATGGCTAGCGGGAGACAATGAGCAGTTCTTC
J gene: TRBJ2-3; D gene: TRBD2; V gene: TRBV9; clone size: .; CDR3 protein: CASSVDPSGGSFTQYF; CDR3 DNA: TGTGCCAGCAGCGTAGATCCTAGCGGGGGGTCATTTACGCAGTATTTT
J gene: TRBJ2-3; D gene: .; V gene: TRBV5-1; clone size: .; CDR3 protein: CASSFVPPAGLTDTQYF; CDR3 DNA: TGCGCCAGCAGCTTTGTTCCCCCCGCGGGCCTCACAGATACGCAGTATTTT
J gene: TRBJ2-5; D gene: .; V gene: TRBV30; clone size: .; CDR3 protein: CASTPGQPETQYF; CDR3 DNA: TGTGCCTCCACCCCAGGACAGCCAGAGACCCAGTACTTC
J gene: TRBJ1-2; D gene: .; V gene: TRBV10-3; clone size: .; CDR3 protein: CALRGEEYGYTF; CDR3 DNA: TGTGCCCTTAGGGGCGAGGAGTATGGCTACACCTTC
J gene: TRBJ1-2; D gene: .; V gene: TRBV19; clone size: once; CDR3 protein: CASSYTLNYGYTF; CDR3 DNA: TGTGCCAGTAGCTATACACTAAACTATGGCTACACCTTC
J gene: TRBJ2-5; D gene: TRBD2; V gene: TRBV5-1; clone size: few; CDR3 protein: CASSRGTSGDRTQYF; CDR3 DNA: TGCGCCAGCAGCAGAGGGACTAGCGGGGACAGGACCCAGTACTTC
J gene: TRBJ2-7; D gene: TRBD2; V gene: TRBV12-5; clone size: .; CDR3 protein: CASALAGGSSYEQYF; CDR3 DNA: TGTGCTAGTGCCCTAGCGGGAGGGAGCTCCTACGAGCAGTACTTC